The 19 T cell receptor beta chains presented below share a single source sample, sequenced in a study of blood T cell repertoires in COVID-19. The method was immunoSEQ multiplex PCR; TCRdb's version includes in-frame clones alone and lacks a portion of them. In the table there are about 74,000 clones, approximately 90% of which are singletons. The sequenced sample was peripheral blood. The source of these receptors is a woman aged 55-69 years with active COVID-19.

The rearrangement joins TRBV28 to TRBJ2-3; 8 bases align to TRBD2. Germline values: CDR1 MDHEN, CDR2 SYDVKM. The CDR3 contains 17 residues. Trimming took 5 bases from V and 5 from J; bases not matched to a gene: 15. The CDR3 nucleotides read TGTGCCAGCAGTCTCCGGACTAGCCCGAGAATAGGAGATACGCAGTATTTT. Its translation: CASSLRTSPRIGDTQYF.

This clone appeared a single time. V usage is TRBV29-1 and J usage is TRBJ1-2, with a weak D call TRBD1 (5 bases). The CDR3 totals 15 residues. The germline V gene has CDR1 SQVTM and CDR2 ANQGSEA. Trimming took off 0 bases at V and 3 bases at J, with 14 bases between the two ends. The DNA for the CDR3 is TGCAGCGTTGAAGATCGCCAGGGAAAATACTATGGCTACACCTTC. This sequence encodes CSVEDRQGKYYGYTF.

The rearrangement uses TRBV25-1 and TRBJ2-3, with a tentative D call TRBD2 (6 bases). The CDR3 has 15 residues. Trimming left V 3 bases short and J 1 base short, with 11 bases between. Germline lookup yields CDR1 MGHDK and CDR2 SYGVNS. The chain's CDR3 is CASSDPGVGTDTQYF. The CDR3 DNA follows: TGTGCCAGCAGTGATCCGGGGGTGGGCACAGATACGCAGTATTTT.

The chain uses TRBV2 and TRBJ2-7; 9 bases line up with TRBD2. After removal of 7 bases from V and 3 bases from J, the junction contained 4 bases not matched to a gene. The CDR3 spans 13 residues. Germline CDR1 is SNHLY and CDR2 is FYNNEI. This CDR3 reads CASNLAGVYEQYF. The DNA for the CDR3 is TGTGCCAGCAATTTAGCGGGAGTCTACGAGCAGTACTTC. Looking up the rest from reference TRBV2 and TRBJ2-7 gives the full variable domain: EPEVTQTPSHQVTQMGQEVILRCVPISNHLYFYWYRQILGQKVEFLVSFYNNEISEKSEIFDDQFSVERPDGSNFTLKIRSTKLEDSAMYFCASNLAGVYEQYFGPGTRLTVT.

This chain joins TRBV7-9 and TRBJ2-1; possible D gene TRBD2, 5 bases. The length of the CDR3 is 12 residues. Per the germline V gene, CDR1 is SEHNR and CDR2 is FQNEAQ (reference sequence). Trimming shortened V by 1 base and J by 12 bases, and 10 bases separated the two germline ends. The CDR3 protein is CASSLEAARQFF. The CDR3 DNA reads as TGTGCCAGCAGCTTAGAAGCGGCCCGGCAGTTCTTC.

The chain is built from TRBV28 and TRBJ2-2; D is perhaps TRBD2 (5 bases). Germline V gene sequence: CDR1 MDHEN, CDR2 SYDVKM. Trimming pared 6 bases from V and 1 base from J, leaving 18 bases between. This CDR3 is built from 17 residues. The CDR3 sequence: CASSPIANLQNTGELFF. In DNA form, the CDR3 reads TGTGCCAGCAGCCCCATAGCGAACTTGCAGAACACCGGGGAGCTGTTTTTT. Using reference TRBV28 and TRBJ2-2 for the parts outside the CDR3, the full variable domain is DVKVTQSSRYLVKRTGEKVFLECVQDMDHENMFWYRQDPGLGLRLIYFSYDVKMKEKGDIPEGYSVSREKKERFSLILESASTNQTSMYLCASSPIANLQNTGELFFGEGSRLTVL.

The CDR3 coding sequence is TGCGCCAGCAGCGCGCGGGGGGGTTCGGAAAACAATGAGCAGTTCTTC. Translating gives CASSARGGSENNEQFF. The J gene is TRBJ2-1, the V gene TRBV5-1, with 9 positions matching TRBD2. The CDR3 is made up of 16 amino acids. With V trimmed by 4 bases and J by 5 bases, 10 bases remained unmatched. Germline assignment: CDR1 SGHRS and CDR2 YFSETQ. Looking up the rest from reference TRBV5-1 and TRBJ2-1 gives the full variable domain: KAGVTQTPRYLIKTRGQQVTLSCSPISGHRSVSWYQQTPGQGLQFLFEYFSETQRNKGNFPGRFSGRQFSNSRSEMNVSTLELGDSALYLCASSARGGSENNEQFFGPGTRLTVL.

This clone was counted a single time. The V call is TRBV5-8, the J call TRBJ1-6; D perhaps matches TRBD1 (6 bases). In germline, CDR1 is SGHTS, CDR2 YDEGEE. V lost 3 bases, J lost 8 bases, and 18 bases lay in between. The CDR3 runs to 16 residues. As DNA, the CDR3 is TGTGCCAGCAGCTCGCGAGGCAGGGGAACCTATTCACCCCTCCACTTT. It encodes CASSSRGRGTYSPLHF.

V usage is TRBV4-1 and J usage is TRBJ2-2; TRBD1 aligns across 9 bases. This CDR3 spans 15 amino acids. Germline CDR1 and CDR2: MGHRA and YSYEKL. The V gene end was trimmed by 4 bases and the J gene end by 3 bases; junction bases not matched to a gene: 3. The chain's CDR3 is CASSLRDRDTGELFF. As DNA, the CDR3 is TGCGCCAGCAGCCTCCGGGACAGGGACACCGGGGAGCTGTTTTTT.

The gene calls are TRBV4-1 and TRBJ2-7, with 9 bases lining up with TRBD2. CDR1 and CDR2 from the germline V gene are MGHRA and YSYEKL. This CDR3 has 17 amino acids. The junction had 10 bases not matched to a gene; V was cut back by 1 base and J by 3 bases. In nucleotides, the CDR3 is TGCGCCAGCAGCCAAGGCGGGCTAGCGGGGTTTTACTACGAGCAGTACTTC. Its protein is CASSQGGLAGFYYEQYF.

The genes are TRBV5-6 and TRBJ1-1; no clear D gene. Germline V gene sequence: CDR1 SGHDT, CDR2 YYEEEE. This CDR3 spans 15 amino acids. V gave up 1 base and J gave up 5 bases, with 15 bases separating them. CDR3 bases: TGTGCCAGCAGCTTGCGGGGTCCCGGCGGGACTGAAGCTTTCTTT. This translates into CASSLRGPGGTEAFF.

This chain connects TRBV5-4 to TRBJ2-7; TRBD2 matches at 7 bases. The CDR3 runs 13 residues. The V segment lost 7 bases and the J segment 4 bases; nucleotides outside the gene matches: 8. The germline V gene encodes CDR1 SGHNT and CDR2 YYREEE (reference sequence). CDR3 DNA: TGTGCCAGCGCTAGGGAGGGAGGGTACGAGCAGTACTTC. This gives the protein CASAREGGYEQYF.

V is TRBV27 and J is TRBJ1-4, with TRBD1 identical over 7 bases. The germline gives CDR1 MNHEY, CDR2 SMNVEV (reference sequence). CDR3 size: 15 residues. The V gene end was trimmed by 6 bases and the J gene end by 0 bases; junction bases not matched to a gene: 4. CDR3 loop: CASRQGPATNEKLFF. CDR3 DNA sequence: TGTGCCAGCAGACAGGGGCCTGCAACTAATGAAAAACTGTTTTTT.

This chain uses TRBV6-6 with TRBJ2-3, with D perhaps TRBD2 (6 bases). The length of the CDR3 is 19 residues. Between the trimmed V and J ends, which lost 5 bases and 3 bases, there was a span of 27 bases. The germline CDR1 and CDR2 sequences are MNHNY and SVGAGI (reference sequence). CDR3 loop: CASSPRQRRGLAPTDTQYF. CDR3 DNA: TGTGCCAGCAGTCCCCGACAGAGAAGGGGTCTAGCGCCGACAGATACGCAGTATTTT.

The chain joins TRBV23-1 to TRBJ2-7; D not certain. TRBV23-1 is an open reading frame, and its role is uncertain. CDR3 size: 15 residues. Trimming stripped 2 bases from V and 6 bases from J, with 17 bases between. The CDR3 DNA sequence: TGCGCCAGCAGTCAAAGAGCCCCCGGAGATATCGAGCAGTACTTC. It is translated as CASSQRAPGDIEQYF.

The chain links TRBV5-8 to TRBJ2-7; D call uncertain. This CDR3 has 13 residues. Trimming pared 0 bases from V and 2 bases from J, leaving 6 bases between. Germline V gene sequence: CDR1 SGHTS, CDR2 YDEGEE. The CDR3 DNA follows: TGTGCCAGCAGCTTGGGCAGGACCTACGAGCAGTACTTC. Its protein product is CASSLGRTYEQYF.

The rearrangement links TRBV11-1 to TRBJ2-7; TRBD2 agrees at 9 bases. With 5 bases clipped from V and 2 bases from J, the junction kept 7 bases outside the gene matches. Germline CDR1 is SGHAT and CDR2 is FQDESV (reference sequence). This CDR3 spans 15 amino acids. In DNA form, the CDR3 reads TGTGCCAGCAGCAAAATGACTAGCGGAACCTACGAGCAGTACTTC. This encodes CASSKMTSGTYEQYF.

CDR3 bases: TGTGCCAGCAGTTACACTAGCGGGAGGGATGGCGGCGAGCAGTACTTC. It encodes CASSYTSGRDGGEQYF. The V and J genes are TRBV6-2 or TRBV6-3 and TRBJ2-7, with 13 bases that match TRBD2. CDR3 length equals 16 residues. V lost 2 bases to trimming and J lost 6 bases; unmatched junction nucleotides: 7. Germline CDR1 reads MNHEY; CDR2 reads SVGEGT.

This rearrangement joins TRBV7-9 to TRBJ2-3; tentative D call: TRBD2 (6 bases). Trimming shortened V by 5 bases and J by 8 bases, and 26 bases separated the two germline ends. Looked up from germline, CDR1 is SEHNR and CDR2 is FQNEAQ (reference sequence). CDR3 length equals 17 residues. The CDR3 is CASSPEGRGLQAGTQYF. CDR3 nucleotide sequence: TGTGCCAGCAGCCCAGAGGGCCGGGGACTCCAAGCGGGTACGCAGTATTTT.